A selection of T cell receptor beta chains follows, all from one sample in a study of blood T cell repertoires in COVID-19. Assay used: immunoSEQ multiplex PCR; TCRdb lists only in-frame clones, some missing. This table holds some 120,000 clones, more than 75% found once. The sequencing input was peripheral blood. These receptors were collected from a man in his 70s with acute or convalescent COVID-19. The CDR3 runs from the conserved cysteine through the conserved F or W. A D gene is named only where the DNA matches it firmly. The size field is filled for only some rows; it gives once, few, many or a size class.

v_call: TRBV28
clone_size: NA
j_call: TRBJ1-4
d_call: NA
cdr3_length: 14
cdr3_aa: CASSPQGIPEKLFF
cdr3_nt: TGTGCCAGCAGTCCCCAGGGGATTCCCGAAAAACTGTTTTTT

v_call: TRBV5-1
clone_size: NA
j_call: TRBJ1-3
d_call: NA
cdr3_length: 14
cdr3_aa: CASSLDSSGNTIYF
cdr3_nt: TGCGCCAGCAGCTTAGACAGTTCTGGAAACACCATATATTTT

v_call: TRBV2
clone_size: NA
j_call: TRBJ2-2
d_call: NA
cdr3_length: 14
cdr3_aa: CASTGDSSTGELFF
cdr3_nt: TGTGCCAGCACGGGAGATTCGAGCACCGGGGAGCTGTTTTTT

v_call: TRBV6-4
clone_size: NA
j_call: TRBJ2-2
d_call: NA
cdr3_length: 13
cdr3_aa: CASSEFLTGELFF
cdr3_nt: TGTGCCAGCAGTGAGTTTCTCACCGGGGAGCTGTTTTTT

v_call: TRBV2
clone_size: few
j_call: TRBJ2-7
d_call: TRBD1
cdr3_length: 15
cdr3_aa: CASSDEGQGEDEQYF
cdr3_nt: TGTGCCAGCAGTGATGAGGGACAGGGCGAGGACGAGCAGTACTTC

v_call: TRBV5-6
clone_size: NA
j_call: TRBJ1-6
d_call: NA
cdr3_length: 14
cdr3_aa: CASSLGQPNSPLHF
cdr3_nt: TGTGCCAGCAGCCTTGGACAGCCTAATTCACCCCTCCACTTT

v_call: TRBV5-1
clone_size: NA
j_call: TRBJ2-5
d_call: NA
cdr3_length: 16
cdr3_aa: CASSPWGGSRQETQYF
cdr3_nt: TGCGCCAGCAGCCCCTGGGGGGGCAGCCGACAAGAGACCCAGTACTTC

v_call: TRBV27
clone_size: once
j_call: TRBJ1-3
d_call: NA
cdr3_length: 15
cdr3_aa: CASSVQGTYGNTIYF
cdr3_nt: TGTGCCAGCAGTGTTCAGGGGACCTACGGAAACACCATATATTTT

v_call: TRBV5-5
clone_size: NA
j_call: TRBJ2-1
d_call: TRBD1
cdr3_length: 15
cdr3_aa: CASSLGTGTYNEQFF
cdr3_nt: TGTGCCAGCAGCTTGGGGACAGGGACTTACAATGAGCAGTTCTTC

v_call: TRBV27
clone_size: NA
j_call: TRBJ2-1
d_call: NA
cdr3_length: 15
cdr3_aa: CASRKKGSADYEQFF
cdr3_nt: TGTGCCAGCAGAAAAAAGGGATCGGCGGACTATGAGCAGTTCTTC

v_call: TRBV9
clone_size: NA
j_call: TRBJ2-5
d_call: NA
cdr3_length: 15
cdr3_aa: CASSAIQGSQETQYF
cdr3_nt: TGTGCCAGCAGCGCAATCCAGGGTAGCCAAGAGACCCAGTACTTC

v_call: TRBV5-1
clone_size: NA
j_call: TRBJ1-6
d_call: TRBD1
cdr3_length: 15
cdr3_aa: CASSAGDSGGSPLHF
cdr3_nt: TGCGCCAGCAGCGCCGGGGACAGTGGGGGTTCACCCCTCCACTTT

v_call: TRBV5-5
clone_size: NA
j_call: TRBJ1-5
d_call: TRBD1
cdr3_length: 14
cdr3_aa: CASSSTGGSQPQHF
cdr3_nt: TGTGCCAGCAGCTCGACAGGGGGCTCTCAGCCCCAGCATTTT

v_call: TRBV7-8
clone_size: NA
j_call: TRBJ2-5
d_call: TRBD1
cdr3_length: 15
cdr3_aa: CASRREPGGRETQYF
cdr3_nt: TGTGCCAGCAGGCGCGAACCAGGGGGCAGGGAGACCCAGTACTTC

v_call: TRBV5-1
clone_size: few
j_call: TRBJ1-1
d_call: TRBD1
cdr3_length: 15
cdr3_aa: CASSEQGTSNTEAFF
cdr3_nt: TGCGCCAGCAGCGAACAGGGGACGTCGAACACTGAAGCTTTCTTT

v_call: TRBV27
clone_size: once
j_call: TRBJ2-1
d_call: TRBD2
cdr3_length: 16
cdr3_aa: CATGLAGVSSYNEQFF
cdr3_nt: TGTGCCACGGGACTAGCGGGGGTGAGCTCCTACAATGAGCAGTTCTTC

v_call: TRBV3-1/TRBV3-2
clone_size: NA
j_call: TRBJ1-1
d_call: TRBD1
cdr3_length: 17
cdr3_aa: CASSRRTGAGTLSEAFF
cdr3_nt: TGTGCCAGCAGCCGCCGGACAGGGGCTGGGACACTCTCTGAAGCTTTCTTT

v_call: TRBV29-1
clone_size: NA
j_call: TRBJ2-1
d_call: NA
cdr3_length: 12
cdr3_aa: CSAHSGRDEQFF
cdr3_nt: TGCAGCGCTCACTCGGGTCGGGATGAGCAGTTCTTC

v_call: TRBV6-5
clone_size: NA
j_call: TRBJ2-1
d_call: TRBD1
cdr3_length: 15
cdr3_aa: CASSPTLTGHNEQFF
cdr3_nt: TGTGCCAGCAGCCCGACCTTGACAGGGCACAATGAGCAGTTCTTC

v_call: TRBV7-9
clone_size: NA
j_call: TRBJ2-7
d_call: NA
cdr3_length: 14
cdr3_aa: CASSPPRRGSEQYF
cdr3_nt: TGTGCCAGCAGCCCACCCAGACGGGGGTCCGAGCAGTACTTC

v_call: TRBV5-1
clone_size: NA
j_call: TRBJ1-1
d_call: TRBD1
cdr3_length: 16
cdr3_aa: CASSLVNRGMNTEAFF
cdr3_nt: TGCGCCAGCAGCTTGGTGAACAGGGGGATGAACACTGAAGCTTTCTTT

v_call: TRBV4-1
clone_size: NA
j_call: TRBJ2-5
d_call: TRBD1
cdr3_length: 14
cdr3_aa: CASSRTGVGETQYF
cdr3_nt: TGCGCCAGCAGCCGAACAGGGGTGGGCGAGACCCAGTACTTC

v_call: TRBV12-3/TRBV12-4
clone_size: few
j_call: TRBJ1-3
d_call: NA
cdr3_length: 12
cdr3_aa: CASSLQGNTIYF
cdr3_nt: TGTGCCAGCAGCCTTCAGGGAAACACCATATATTTT

v_call: TRBV29-1
clone_size: NA
j_call: TRBJ1-3
d_call: TRBD1
cdr3_length: 16
cdr3_aa: CSVEAGQGAFGNTIYF
cdr3_nt: TGCAGCGTTGAGGCGGGACAGGGGGCTTTCGGAAACACCATATATTTT

v_call: TRBV27
clone_size: NA
j_call: TRBJ2-7
d_call: NA
cdr3_length: 12
cdr3_aa: CASRTGRYEQYF
cdr3_nt: TGTGCCAGCAGGACAGGAAGATACGAGCAGTACTTC

v_call: TRBV9
clone_size: NA
j_call: TRBJ2-4
d_call: NA
cdr3_length: 14
cdr3_aa: CASSARAAKNIQYF
cdr3_nt: TGTGCCAGCAGCGCCAGGGCGGCCAAAAACATTCAGTACTTC

v_call: TRBV9
clone_size: NA
j_call: TRBJ2-1
d_call: TRBD1
cdr3_length: 16
cdr3_aa: CASSPGQGLAWDEQFF
cdr3_nt: TGTGCCAGCAGCCCAGGACAGGGGTTGGCTTGGGATGAGCAGTTCTTC

v_call: TRBV6-2/TRBV6-3
clone_size: NA
j_call: TRBJ2-1
d_call: TRBD2
cdr3_length: 16
cdr3_aa: CASSYYRTGGPGEQFF
cdr3_nt: TGTGCCAGCAGTTATTACCGTACGGGGGGGCCTGGTGAGCAGTTCTTC

v_call: TRBV6-5
clone_size: once
j_call: TRBJ2-1
d_call: NA
cdr3_length: 13
cdr3_aa: CASSRDSYNEQFF
cdr3_nt: TGTGCCAGCAGCCGGGACTCATACAATGAGCAGTTCTTC

v_call: TRBV5-1
clone_size: NA
j_call: TRBJ2-7
d_call: NA
cdr3_length: 15
cdr3_aa: CASSPNKAGPYEQYF
cdr3_nt: TGCGCCAGCAGCCCCAATAAGGCAGGGCCCTACGAGCAGTACTTC

v_call: TRBV11-3
clone_size: NA
j_call: TRBJ2-7
d_call: TRBD1
cdr3_length: 14
cdr3_aa: CASSPGQGAGEQYF
cdr3_nt: TGTGCCAGCAGCCCCGGACAGGGGGCGGGGGAGCAGTACTTC

v_call: TRBV5-4
clone_size: NA
j_call: TRBJ1-4
d_call: NA
cdr3_length: 15
cdr3_aa: CASSLFGAGGEKLFF
cdr3_nt: TGTGCCAGCAGCTTGTTTGGGGCGGGGGGTGAAAAACTGTTTTTT

v_call: TRBV6-2/TRBV6-3
clone_size: NA
j_call: TRBJ2-3
d_call: NA
cdr3_length: 15
cdr3_aa: CASSWETRATDTQYF
cdr3_nt: TGTGCCAGCAGTTGGGAGACCCGGGCGACAGATACGCAGTATTTT

v_call: TRBV7-2
clone_size: NA
j_call: TRBJ1-1
d_call: NA
cdr3_length: 18
cdr3_aa: CASSFNRAAGARYTEAFF
cdr3_nt: TGTGCCAGCAGCTTTAACCGGGCTGCGGGTGCTAGGTACACTGAAGCTTTCTTT

v_call: TRBV15
clone_size: NA
j_call: TRBJ2-3
d_call: TRBD1
cdr3_length: 17
cdr3_aa: CATSRGLRTGGTDTQYF
cdr3_nt: TGTGCCACCAGCAGGGGGCTCCGGACAGGGGGCACAGATACGCAGTATTTT

v_call: TRBV27
clone_size: NA
j_call: TRBJ1-5
d_call: NA
cdr3_length: 13
cdr3_aa: CASSSRVWQPQHF
cdr3_nt: TGTGCCAGCAGTTCCAGGGTTTGGCAGCCCCAGCATTTT

v_call: TRBV14
clone_size: NA
j_call: TRBJ2-7
d_call: NA
cdr3_length: 11
cdr3_aa: CASSQGPEQYF
cdr3_nt: TGTGCCAGCAGCCAAGGGCCGGAGCAGTACTTC

v_call: TRBV19
clone_size: NA
j_call: TRBJ1-1
d_call: NA
cdr3_length: 15
cdr3_aa: CASSIVGAVNTEAFF
cdr3_nt: TGTGCCAGTAGTATAGTGGGAGCGGTGAACACTGAAGCTTTCTTT